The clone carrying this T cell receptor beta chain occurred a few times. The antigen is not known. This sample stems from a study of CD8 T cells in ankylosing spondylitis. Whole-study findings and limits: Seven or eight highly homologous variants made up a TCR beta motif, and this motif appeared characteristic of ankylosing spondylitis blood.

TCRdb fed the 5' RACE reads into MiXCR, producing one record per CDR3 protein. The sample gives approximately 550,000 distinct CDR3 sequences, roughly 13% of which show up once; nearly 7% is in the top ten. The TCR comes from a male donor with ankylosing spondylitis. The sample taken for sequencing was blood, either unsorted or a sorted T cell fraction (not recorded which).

In nucleotides, the CDR3 is TGTGCCAGCAGCTACGGACTAGCGGAGGGGGCCGGGGAGCTGTTTTTT. Its protein is CASSYGLAEGAGELFF. The rearrangement uses TRBV7-6 and TRBJ2-2, with 10 bases lining up with TRBD2. This CDR3 is 16 amino acids long. Germline V gives CDR1 SGHVS, CDR2 FNYEAQ. J gave up 6 bases and V 4 bases, and 8 bases lay outside the gene matches. The full variable domain, completed using reference TRBV7-6 and TRBJ2-2, is GAGVSQSPRYKVTKRGQDVALRCDPISGHVSLYWYRQALGQGPEFLTYFNYEAQQDKSGLPNDRFSAERPEGSISTLTIQRTEQRDSAMYRCASSYGLAEGAGELFFGEGSRLTVL.